The entry below gives a single T cell receptor beta chain sequence along with its context. How the authors handled the data: Cell counts per sample came from amplifying reference gene primers. The table came from immunoSEQ multiplex PCR; TCRdb's copy has only in-frame clones and leaves some out. The D gene and trimming were derived from the DNA, and the V and J assignments and clone size from that table. The sample lists 200,000 to 250,000 clones, approximately 90% occurring once. This entry is derived from a study of blood T cell repertoires in COVID-19. In terms of age and location, participants ranged from roughly 18 to 100 years and lived in about two dozen US areas. Assignment of participants to cohorts was predicated upon participant-reported clinical history. Among Cohort 3 donors, those recovered had two negative PCRs, clearance, or symptom resolution. The clonotype comes from a woman aged 25 to 39 who had recovered from COVID-19. The source material was PBMCs or T cells enriched from blood (not recorded which).

The CDR3 nucleotides read TGTGCCAGCAGCTCCGTCCAGGACGGGGTTGACTATGGCTACACCTTC. As protein: CASSSVQDGVDYGYTF. The chain uses TRBV7-3 and TRBJ1-2; unclear D gene. CDR1 and CDR2 from the germline V gene are SGHTA and FQGTGA. There are 16 residues in the CDR3. V lost 4 bases and J lost 3, with 18 bases in between.